This T cell receptor (beta chain) was identified during a study of blood T cell repertoires in COVID-19. About the study: There were acute and convalescent COVID-19 samples, and they came from the United States, Italy and Spain.

The CDR3 sequence is 15 residues long. Trimming took 6 bases from V and 2 from J, leaving 17 bases between them. Germline-derived CDR1 and CDR2 are SGHVS and FNYEAQ. Clones were sequenced by immunoSEQ multiplex PCR, and TCRdb holds only the in-frame ones, with some missing. The table shows more than 70,000 clones, with roughly 80% occurring only once. This clone has only a few counts. Sequencing was carried out using peripheral blood. The chain has TRBV7-6 and TRBJ2-7; D is perhaps TRBD1 (6 bases). The source is a human donor in a cohort sampled during active COVID-19. The chain's CDR3 is CASSRGGSLTYEQYF. As DNA, the CDR3 is TGTGCCAGCAGTCGAGGGGGTTCCCTCACCTACGAGCAGTACTTC.